Sequencing of this TCR beta chain was carried out in a study of neurological immune-mediated disorders. This clonotype was recorded many times. Each CDR3 protein gets one entry after TCRdb re-called the 5' RACE reads with MiXCR. The data show 84,000 or so distinct CDR3 sequences, 4.3% seen once. Stated time point: longitudinal time-point 3. The CDR3 has 15 residues. V dropped 5 bases and J dropped 9; count of bases not matched to a gene: 8. From germline, CDR1 is SGHRS and CDR2 YFSETQ. This receptor was obtained from a woman aged 60 to 75 with multiple sclerosis. The sample was PBMCs. V usage is TRBV5-1 and J usage is TRBJ2-1, with 13 bases fitting TRBD2. The CDR3 DNA sequence: TGCGCCAGCAGTCCAAGGACTAGCGGGGGAAGTGAGCAGTTCTTC. It is translated as CASSPRTSGGSEQFF.